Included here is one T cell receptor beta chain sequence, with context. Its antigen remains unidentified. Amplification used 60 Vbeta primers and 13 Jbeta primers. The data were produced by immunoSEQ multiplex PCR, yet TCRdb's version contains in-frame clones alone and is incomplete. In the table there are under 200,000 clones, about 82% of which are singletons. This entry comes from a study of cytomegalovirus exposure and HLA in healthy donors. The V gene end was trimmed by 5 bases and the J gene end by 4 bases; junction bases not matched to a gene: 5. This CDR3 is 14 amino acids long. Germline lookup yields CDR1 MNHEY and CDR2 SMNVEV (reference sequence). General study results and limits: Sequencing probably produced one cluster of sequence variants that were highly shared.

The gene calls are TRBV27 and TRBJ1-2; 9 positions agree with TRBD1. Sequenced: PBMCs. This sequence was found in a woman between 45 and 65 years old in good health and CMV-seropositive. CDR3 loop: CASSPVQGAYGYTF. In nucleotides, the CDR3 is TGTGCCAGCAGTCCTGTACAGGGGGCCTATGGCTACACCTTC.